The 27 T cell receptor beta chains reported below all come from one sample, sequenced in a study of cytomegalovirus exposure and HLA in healthy donors. The PCR was carried out with 60 Vbeta primers and 13 Jbeta primers. Assay: immunoSEQ multiplex PCR; the TCRdb copy retains only in-frame clones and omits some. The table has 95,000 to 100,000 clones, around 74% seen once. The sequenced sample was PBMCs. Receptors originate from a male donor in good health and CMV-seronegative.

This sequence joins TRBV5-4 and TRBJ1-2, with a weak D call TRBD1 (6 bases). V was clipped by 1 base and J by 2 bases, with 9 bases between them. The CDR3 sequence is 14 residues long. CDR1 is SGHNT and CDR2 is YYREEE in the germline V gene (reference sequence). The DNA for the CDR3 is TGTGCCAGCAGCTTGCAGGGGTCGAACTATGGCTACACCTTC. Translating it yields CASSLQGSNYGYTF. Together with reference TRBV5-4 and TRBJ1-2, the CDR3 gives the full variable domain: ETGVTQSPTHLIKTRGQQVTLRCSSQSGHNTVSWYQQALGQGPQFIFQYYREEENGRGNFPPRFSGLQFPNYSSELNVNALELDDSALYLCASSLQGSNYGYTFGSGTRLTVV.

The rearrangement uses TRBV6-6 and TRBJ2-1; 7 bases are a match to TRBD2. The V segment lost 8 bases and the J segment 6 bases; nucleotides outside the gene matches: 13. From germline, CDR1 is MNHNY and CDR2 SVGAGI (reference sequence). This CDR3 contains 15 residues. CDR3 in amino acids: CASGSTSAAPNEQFF. In DNA form, the CDR3 reads TGTGCCAGCGGGTCAACTAGCGCCGCACCCAATGAGCAGTTCTTC.

This clone was counted a single time. The chain uses TRBV9 and TRBJ2-6; 9 bases match TRBD1. The ends lost 5 bases at V and 2 bases at J; junction bases unmatched: 8. The CDR3 consists of 17 residues. Germline V gene sequence: CDR1 SGDLS, CDR2 YYNGEE. In nucleotides, the CDR3 is TGTGCCAGCAGGGGGGGACAGGGAAAACCTGGGGCCAACGTCCTGACTTTC. Residues: CASRGGQGKPGANVLTF. The full variable domain, its missing parts supplied by reference TRBV9 and TRBJ2-6, is DSGVTQTPKHLITATGQRVTLRCSPRSGDLSVYWYQQSLDQGLQFLIQYYNGEERAKGNILERFSAQQFPDLHSELNLSSLELGDSALYFCASRGGQGKPGANVLTFGAGSRLTVL.

The chain combines TRBV28 with TRBJ1-1, with 8 bases aligning to TRBD1. CDR3 length: 14 residues. Germline values: CDR1 MDHEN, CDR2 SYDVKM. With V trimmed by 4 bases and J by 2 bases, 3 bases remained unmatched. The CDR3, as DNA: TGTGCCAGCAGTTCAGGGGGCCCAAACACTGAAGCTTTCTTT. This encodes CASSSGGPNTEAFF.

This rearrangement joins TRBV9 to TRBJ2-1, with TRBD2 matching 10 bases. J lost 5 bases, V lost 1 base, and 3 bases had no gene match. In germline, CDR1 is SGDLS, CDR2 YYNGEE. There are 15 residues in the CDR3. The CDR3 DNA is TGTGCCAGCAGCGTATGGCTAGCGGGAGACAATGAGCAGTTCTTC. Translated: CASSVWLAGDNEQFF.

The J gene is TRBJ2-3, the V gene TRBV2; TRBD1 agrees at 7 bases. The CDR3 extends over 17 amino acids. Germline V lookup: CDR1 SNHLY, CDR2 FYNNEI. J lost 0 bases, V lost 0 bases, and 6 bases had no gene match. The CDR3 DNA reads as TGTGCCAGCAGTGAAGCGCACCAGGGGGAAAGCACAGATACGCAGTATTTT. Its protein product is CASSEAHQGESTDTQYF.

The rearrangement joins TRBV27 to TRBJ2-6, with 10 nucleotides matching TRBD1. This CDR3 spans 18 amino acids. Germline loops: CDR1 MNHEY, CDR2 SMNVEV (reference sequence). The V and J ends lost 5 bases and 1 base, in that order; junction bases with no gene match: 8. The CDR3: CASSPPGQGRSGANVLTF. CDR3 nucleotides: TGTGCCAGCAGTCCGCCGGGACAGGGGCGGTCTGGGGCCAACGTCCTGACTTTC.

This clone was counted a few times. The rearrangement joins TRBV6-5 to TRBJ1-1, with D possibly TRBD1 on 5 matching bases. This CDR3 has 11 residues. Trimming cost V 6 bases and J 7 bases, with 9 bases left between them. Germline V gene sequence: CDR1 MNHEY, CDR2 SVGAGI. This chain's CDR3 is CASSMGGEAFF. CDR3 DNA sequence: TGTGCCAGCAGCATGGGGGGTGAAGCTTTCTTT.

This clone was observed a handful of times. The J gene is TRBJ2-2, the V gene TRBV7-9, with 7 bases aligning to TRBD2. V dropped 5 bases and J dropped 5; count of bases not matched to a gene: 11. CDR3 length: 16 residues. Looked up from germline, CDR1 is SEHNR and CDR2 is FQNEAQ (reference sequence). The CDR3, as DNA: TGTGCCAGCAGCCCCCGCGGGCGGGAGAGGACCGGGGAGCTGTTTTTT. Its translation: CASSPRGRERTGELFF.

The gene calls are TRBV7-3 and TRBJ2-1; D is possibly TRBD1 (5 bases). Trimming removed 5 bases at V and 0 bases at J, with 8 bases between. The CDR3 consists of 14 residues. Germline CDR1 reads SGHTA; CDR2 reads FQGTGA. In DNA, the CDR3 is TGTGCCAGCAGCCCGCAGGGCTCCTACAATGAGCAGTTCTTC. This gives the protein CASSPQGSYNEQFF. Looking up the rest from reference TRBV7-3 and TRBJ2-1 gives the full variable domain: GAGVSQTPSNKVTEKGKYVELRCDPISGHTALYWYRQSLGQGPEFLIYFQGTGAADDSGLPNDRFFAVRPEGSVSTLKIQRTERGDSAVYLCASSPQGSYNEQFFGPGTRLTVL.

The chain recombines TRBV5-1 with TRBJ1-4; 7 bases are shared with TRBD1. CDR3 length: 16 residues. In germline, CDR1 is SGHRS, CDR2 YFSETQ. V lost 5 bases to trimming and J lost 0 bases; unmatched junction nucleotides: 7. This chain's CDR3 is CASRATGWATNEKLFF. CDR3 DNA: TGCGCCAGCAGGGCGACAGGGTGGGCAACTAATGAAAAACTGTTTTTT.

The chain employs TRBV7-2 and TRBJ2-2; D is undetermined. Per germline, CDR1 SGHTA and CDR2 FQGNSA. V was trimmed by 5 bases and J by 0 bases, leaving 16 bases between them. The CDR3 spans 17 residues. CDR3 DNA sequence: TGTGCCAGCAGCCGTCCGTCGTGGGCTACGAACACCGGGGAGCTGTTTTTT. It yields the protein CASSRPSWATNTGELFF.

This rearrangement joins TRBV5-4 to TRBJ1-1, with D perhaps matching TRBD1 (6 bases). The germline V gene encodes CDR1 SGHNT and CDR2 YYREEE (reference sequence). CDR3 length: 14 residues. V lost 3 bases and J 2 bases, leaving 11 bases between the germline ends. The chain's CDR3 is CASSYRQANTEAFF. CDR3 DNA: TGTGCCAGCAGCTATCGACAGGCTAACACTGAAGCTTTCTTT.

The chain combines TRBV5-1 with TRBJ1-1, with TRBD1 matching 12 bases. The J segment lost 6 bases and the V segment lost 4 bases, leaving 7 bases of the junction unmatched. This CDR3 is 15 amino acids long. The germline V gene has CDR1 SGHRS and CDR2 YFSETQ. In nucleotides, the CDR3 is TGCGCCAGCAGCATAGACGGGACAGGGGGCTCTGAAGCTTTCTTT. Protein product: CASSIDGTGGSEAFF.

The chain has TRBV7-8 and TRBJ1-5; 7 bases match TRBD1. The CDR3 totals 15 residues. V was pared by 4 bases and J by 2 bases, with 5 bases of the junction left unmatched. Germline V lookup: CDR1 SGHVS, CDR2 FQNEAQ. In DNA form, the CDR3 reads TGTGCCAGCAGCTCGACAGGGCGGGGCAATCAGCCCCAGCATTTT. Translation: CASSSTGRGNQPQHF.

This rearrangement joins TRBV6-5 to TRBJ1-1, with D uncertain. Between the trimmed V and J ends, which lost 3 bases and 1 base, there was a span of 6 bases. CDR1 and CDR2 (germline): MNHEY, SVGAGI. The CDR3 has 13 residues. For the CDR3, the DNA is TGTGCCAGCAGTTATAACTCGAACACTGAAGCTTTCTTT. This sequence encodes CASSYNSNTEAFF.

This clone has a single count. This chain uses TRBV27 with TRBJ2-7; TRBD1 aligns across 8 bases. This CDR3 is built from 13 residues. The germline CDR1 and CDR2 sequences are MNHEY and SMNVEV (reference sequence). The trim removed 5 bases at V and 3 bases at J, leaving 3 bases unmatched. The CDR3 spells CASSPGTGYEQYF. The CDR3 DNA is TGTGCCAGCAGTCCAGGGACAGGCTACGAGCAGTACTTC.

The gene calls are TRBV5-6 and TRBJ2-7; no definite D call. Trimming took off 0 bases at V and 5 bases at J, with 6 bases between the two ends. The V gene's germline CDR1 is SGHDT and CDR2 YYEEEE. The CDR3 covers 12 residues. CDR3 in DNA: TGTGCCAGCAGCTTGGCCGCGGACGAGCAGTACTTC. It is translated as CASSLAADEQYF. Based on the CDR3 plus reference TRBV5-6 and TRBJ2-7, the full variable domain is DAGVTQSPTHLIKTRGQQVTLRCSPKSGHDTVSWYQQALGQGPQFIFQYYEEEERQRGNFPDRFSGHQFPNYSSELNVNALLLGDSALYLCASSLAADEQYFGPGTRLTVT.

CDR3 protein: CASSLGTATGSFF. The DNA of the CDR3 is TGTGCCAGCAGCTTGGGGACCGCAACGGGATCTTTCTTT. The J gene is TRBJ1-1, the V gene TRBV5-6, with D unclear. The germline V gene encodes CDR1 SGHDT and CDR2 YYEEEE. The CDR3 spans 13 residues. V was trimmed by 0 bases and J by 12 bases, leaving 15 bases between them.

V is TRBV7-2 and J is TRBJ2-1, with a tentative D call TRBD2 (6 bases). V was clipped by 6 bases and J by 3 bases, with 18 bases between them. The CDR3 runs 16 residues. Germline CDR1 SGHTA, CDR2 FQGNSA. The CDR3 coding sequence is TGTGCCAGCAGGCTGGTGGCTAGCGATTACTACAATGAGCAGTTCTTC. This sequence encodes CASRLVASDYYNEQFF.

V is TRBV20-1 and J is TRBJ1-5; D is undetermined. Germline CDR1 is DFQATT and CDR2 is SNEGSKA (reference sequence). Deletions cut 8 bases from V and 3 bases from J, with 8 bases between. The CDR3 is 11 amino acids. CDR3: CSFGINQPQHF. DNA of the CDR3: TGCAGTTTTGGCATCAATCAGCCCCAGCATTTT.

V gene TRBV5-1 combines with J gene TRBJ2-7, with D possibly TRBD1 on 5 matching bases. CDR3 size: 12 residues. Germline V gene lookup returns CDR1 SGHRS and CDR2 YFSETQ. V dropped 5 bases and J dropped 5 bases, with 11 bases sitting between them. CDR3 sequence reads: CASRWQGNEQYF. CDR3 DNA: TGCGCCAGCAGGTGGCAGGGAAACGAGCAGTACTTC.

V gene TRBV6-5 combines with J gene TRBJ2-5; 9 nucleotides agree with TRBD1. Judging by the DNA end, TRBJ2-7 fits better; the J call may be wrong. The CDR3 runs to 14 residues. The V gene's germline CDR1 is MNHEY and CDR2 SVGAGI. This chain's CDR3 is CASRRTGDAYEQYF. The DNA of the CDR3 is TGTGCCAGCAGGAGGACAGGGGATGCCTACGAGCAGTACTTC.

This clone was seen just once. The V and J genes are TRBV6-6 and TRBJ2-7; the D is unclear. This CDR3 region has 11 residues. Germline values: CDR1 MNHNY, CDR2 SVGAGI (reference sequence). With 5 bases removed from V and 3 bases from J, the gap between germline ends came to 5 bases. The CDR3 sequence: CASSPLYEQYF. CDR3 coding DNA: TGTGCCAGCAGTCCACTCTACGAGCAGTACTTC.

The chain recombines TRBV27 with TRBJ1-1, with a tentative D call TRBD1 (6 bases). Germline V gene lookup returns CDR1 MNHEY and CDR2 SMNVEV (reference sequence). The ends were cut back, 3 bases at V and 4 bases at J, with 15 bases in the middle. CDR3 length: 15 amino acids. CDR3 protein: CASSFQGPPGTEAFF. CDR3 coding DNA: TGTGCCAGCAGTTTTCAGGGGCCTCCGGGCACTGAAGCTTTCTTT.

The chain couples TRBV7-6 to TRBJ2-3, with D possibly being TRBD1 (7 bases). This CDR3 is built from 16 residues. Trimming left V 1 base short and J 4 bases short, with 15 bases between. CDR1 is SGHVS and CDR2 is FNYEAQ in the germline V gene. The CDR3 sequence: CASSLVTRGVSDTQYF. The DNA of the CDR3 is TGTGCCAGCAGCTTAGTCACCAGGGGGGTCTCAGATACGCAGTATTTT.

This chain links TRBV9 with TRBJ2-7; 7 positions match TRBD2. J lost 0 bases, V lost 5 bases, and 5 bases had no gene match. Per the germline V gene, CDR1 is SGDLS and CDR2 is YYNGEE. The CDR3 extends over 14 amino acids. CDR3 sequence reads: CASSRGGSSYEQYF. The CDR3 DNA reads TGTGCCAGCAGTCGTGGCGGGAGCTCCTACGAGCAGTACTTC.